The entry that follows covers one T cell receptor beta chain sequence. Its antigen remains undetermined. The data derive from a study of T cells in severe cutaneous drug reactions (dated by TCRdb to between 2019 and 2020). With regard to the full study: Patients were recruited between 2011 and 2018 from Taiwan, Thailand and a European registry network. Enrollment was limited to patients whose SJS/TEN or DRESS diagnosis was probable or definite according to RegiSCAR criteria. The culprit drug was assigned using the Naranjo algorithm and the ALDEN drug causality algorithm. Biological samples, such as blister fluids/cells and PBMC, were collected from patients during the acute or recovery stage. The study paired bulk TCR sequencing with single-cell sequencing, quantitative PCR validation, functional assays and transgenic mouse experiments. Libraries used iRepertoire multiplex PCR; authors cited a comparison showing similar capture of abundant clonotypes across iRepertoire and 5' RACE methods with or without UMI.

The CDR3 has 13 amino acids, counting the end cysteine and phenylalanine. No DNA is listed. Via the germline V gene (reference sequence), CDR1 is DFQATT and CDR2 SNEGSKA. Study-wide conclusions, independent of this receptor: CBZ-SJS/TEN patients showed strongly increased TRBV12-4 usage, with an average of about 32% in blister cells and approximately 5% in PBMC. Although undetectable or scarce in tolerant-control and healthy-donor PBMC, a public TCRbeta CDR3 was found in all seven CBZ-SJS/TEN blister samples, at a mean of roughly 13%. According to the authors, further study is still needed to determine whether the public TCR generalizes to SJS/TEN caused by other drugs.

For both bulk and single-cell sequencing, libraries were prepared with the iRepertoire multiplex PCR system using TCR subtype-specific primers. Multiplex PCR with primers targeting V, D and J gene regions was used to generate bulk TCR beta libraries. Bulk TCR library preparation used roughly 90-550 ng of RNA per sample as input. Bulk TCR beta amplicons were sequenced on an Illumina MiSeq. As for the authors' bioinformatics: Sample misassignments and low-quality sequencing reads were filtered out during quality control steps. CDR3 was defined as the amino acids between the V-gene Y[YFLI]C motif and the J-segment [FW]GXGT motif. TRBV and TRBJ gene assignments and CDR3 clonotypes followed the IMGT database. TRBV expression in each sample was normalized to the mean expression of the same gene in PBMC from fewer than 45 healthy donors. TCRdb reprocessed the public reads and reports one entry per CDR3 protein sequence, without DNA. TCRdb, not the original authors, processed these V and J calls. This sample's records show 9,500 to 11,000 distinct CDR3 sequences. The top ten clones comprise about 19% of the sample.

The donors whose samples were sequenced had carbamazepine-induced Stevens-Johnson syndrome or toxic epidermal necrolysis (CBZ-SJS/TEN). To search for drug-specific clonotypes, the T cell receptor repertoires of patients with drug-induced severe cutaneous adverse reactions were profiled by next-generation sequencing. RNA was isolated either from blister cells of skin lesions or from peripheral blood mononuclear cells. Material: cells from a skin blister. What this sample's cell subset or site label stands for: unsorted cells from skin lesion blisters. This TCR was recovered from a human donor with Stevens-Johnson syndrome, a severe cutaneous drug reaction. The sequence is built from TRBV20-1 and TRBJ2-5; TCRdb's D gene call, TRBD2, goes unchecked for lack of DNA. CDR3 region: CSACQLARETQYF.